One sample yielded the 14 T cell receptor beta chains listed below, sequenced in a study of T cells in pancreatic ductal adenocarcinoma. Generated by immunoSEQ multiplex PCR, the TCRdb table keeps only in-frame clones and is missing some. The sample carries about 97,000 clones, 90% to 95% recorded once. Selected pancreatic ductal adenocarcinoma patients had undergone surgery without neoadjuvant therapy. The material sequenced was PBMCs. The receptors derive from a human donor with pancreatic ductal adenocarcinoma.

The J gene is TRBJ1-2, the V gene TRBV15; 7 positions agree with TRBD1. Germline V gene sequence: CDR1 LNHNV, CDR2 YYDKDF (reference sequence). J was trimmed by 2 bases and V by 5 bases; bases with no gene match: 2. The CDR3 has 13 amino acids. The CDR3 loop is CATSPGGNYGYTF. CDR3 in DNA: TGTGCCACCAGCCCAGGGGGAAACTATGGCTACACCTTC.

CDR3 sequence: CASNLGQDYNEQFF. The CDR3 nucleotides read TGTGCCAGCAATTTGGGACAGGACTACAATGAGCAGTTCTTC. The chain is built from TRBV14 and TRBJ2-1, with TRBD1 matching 8 bases. Germline V gene lookup returns CDR1 SGHDN and CDR2 FVKESK. The junction had 5 bases not matched to a gene; V was cut back by 7 bases and J by 3 bases. This CDR3 spans 14 amino acids.

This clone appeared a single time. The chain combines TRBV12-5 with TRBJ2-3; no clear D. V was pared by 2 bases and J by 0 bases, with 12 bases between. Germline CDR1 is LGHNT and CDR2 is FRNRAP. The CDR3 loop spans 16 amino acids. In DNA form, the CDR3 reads TGTGCTAGTGGTTTGACCCTCTCAACTAGCACAGATACGCAGTATTTT. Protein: CASGLTLSTSTDTQYF.

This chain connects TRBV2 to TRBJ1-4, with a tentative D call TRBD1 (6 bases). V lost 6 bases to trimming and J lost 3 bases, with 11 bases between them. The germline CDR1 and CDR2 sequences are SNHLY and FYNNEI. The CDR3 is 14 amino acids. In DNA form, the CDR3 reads TGTGCCAGCAGGAGGGGACAAGCTAATGAAAAACTGTTTTTT. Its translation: CASRRGQANEKLFF.

CDR3 bases: TGTGCCAGCGGCCTAGCGCGACGTACGGCCTACGAGCAGTACTTC. It translates to CASGLARRTAYEQYF. This chain connects TRBV21-1 to TRBJ2-7; the table assigns TRBD2, which was not confirmed against the DNA. TRBV21-1 is given as a pseudogene. The length of the CDR3 is 15 residues.

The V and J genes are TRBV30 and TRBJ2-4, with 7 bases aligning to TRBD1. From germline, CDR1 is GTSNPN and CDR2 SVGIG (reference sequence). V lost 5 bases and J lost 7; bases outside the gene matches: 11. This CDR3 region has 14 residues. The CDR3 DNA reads TGTGCCTGGCACCCCCCAGGGGGTATCAACATTCAGTACTTC. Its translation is CAWHPPGGINIQYF.

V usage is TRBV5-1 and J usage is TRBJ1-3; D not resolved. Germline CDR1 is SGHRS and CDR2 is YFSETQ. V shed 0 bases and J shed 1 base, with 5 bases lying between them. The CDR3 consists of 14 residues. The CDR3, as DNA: TGCGCCAGCAGCTTGGGGGAGTCTGGAAACACCATATATTTT. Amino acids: CASSLGESGNTIYF. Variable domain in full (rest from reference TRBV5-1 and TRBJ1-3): KAGVTQTPRYLIKTRGQQVTLSCSPISGHRSVSWYQQTPGQGLQFLFEYFSETQRNKGNFPGRFSGRQFSNSRSEMNVSTLELGDSALYLCASSLGESGNTIYFGEGSWLTVV.

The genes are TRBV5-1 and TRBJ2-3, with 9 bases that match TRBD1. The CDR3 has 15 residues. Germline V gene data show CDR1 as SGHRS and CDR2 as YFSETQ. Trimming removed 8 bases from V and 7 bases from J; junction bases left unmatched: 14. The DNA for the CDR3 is TGCGCCAGTTCGCAGCCGGGACAGGGTTCATATACGCAGTATTTT. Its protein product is CASSQPGQGSYTQYF.

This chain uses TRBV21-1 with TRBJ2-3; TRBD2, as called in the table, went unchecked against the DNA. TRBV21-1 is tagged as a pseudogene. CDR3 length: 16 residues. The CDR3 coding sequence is TGTGCCAGCAGCAAAAAGGGGCTAGGGCGGGAAGATACGCAGTATTTT. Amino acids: CASSKKGLGREDTQYF.

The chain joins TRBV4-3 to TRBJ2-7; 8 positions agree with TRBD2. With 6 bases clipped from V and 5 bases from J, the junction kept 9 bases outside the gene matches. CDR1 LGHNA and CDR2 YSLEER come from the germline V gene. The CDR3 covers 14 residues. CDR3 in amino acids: CASSTGGPFNEQYF. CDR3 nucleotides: TGCGCCAGCAGTACGGGAGGGCCTTTCAACGAGCAGTACTTC.

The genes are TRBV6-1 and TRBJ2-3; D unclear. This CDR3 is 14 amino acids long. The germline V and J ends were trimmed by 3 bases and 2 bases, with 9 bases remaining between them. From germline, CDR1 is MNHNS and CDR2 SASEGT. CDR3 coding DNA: TGTGCCAGCAGTGATGTACAAATCACAGATACGCAGTATTTT. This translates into CASSDVQITDTQYF.

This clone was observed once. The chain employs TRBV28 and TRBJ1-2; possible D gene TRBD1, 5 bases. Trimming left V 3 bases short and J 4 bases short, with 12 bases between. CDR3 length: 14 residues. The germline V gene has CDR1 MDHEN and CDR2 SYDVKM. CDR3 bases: TGTGCCAGCAGTTTGCAGACAGCCCTCTATGGCTACACCTTC. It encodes CASSLQTALYGYTF.

The CDR3 loop reads CASSHPTDGYTF. The CDR3 DNA reads as TGCGCCAGCAGTCACCCAACGGATGGCTACACCTTC. The genes are TRBV23-1 and TRBJ1-2; D gene uncertain. Being an ORF, TRBV23-1 has a function that is uncertain. The CDR3 spans 12 residues. V gave up 3 bases and J gave up 6 bases, with 8 bases separating them.

CDR3 residues: CASSPSGANGNTIYF. The CDR3 DNA is TGTGCCAGCAGCCCTAGTGGGGCCAATGGAAACACCATATATTTT. This rearrangement joins TRBV7-9 to TRBJ1-3; tentative D call: TRBD1 (5 bases). CDR1 and CDR2 (germline): SEHNR, FQNEAQ (reference sequence). The CDR3 length is 15 residues. V lost 5 bases and J 3 bases, leaving 14 bases between the germline ends.